What follows is one T cell receptor (beta chain) and its context. In the study's own analysis: Reference gene primer amplification gave nucleated cell count estimates. This table comes from immunoSEQ multiplex PCR, and its TCRdb copy is limited to in-frame clones, with some not included. Clone size and V and J calls were adopted from that table, with D and trimming inferred from the DNA. The data contain approximately 360,000 clones, approximately 89% of them singletons. These data originate in a study of blood T cell repertoires in COVID-19. Study-level information: Recovered status applied to Cohort 3 donors who had two consecutive negative PCRs. It also applied to those with clearance or with symptom resolution.

This study enrolled people aged roughly 18 to 89 from around 26 US geographic areas. V lost 1 base and J lost 4, with 7 bases in between. Germline CDR1 and CDR2: LGHDT and YNNKEL (reference sequence). This CDR3 is 13 amino acids long. This clonotype originated in a man aged 40-49 years in a cohort exposed to, infected with or recovered from COVID-19 (not recorded which). Sequenced material: PBMCs or T cells enriched from blood (not recorded which). The chain is built from TRBV3-1 (or the pseudogene TRBV3-2) and TRBJ1-2; no reliable D call. The CDR3: CASSQGSLYGYTF. Written as DNA, the CDR3 is TGTGCCAGCAGCCAAGGGAGCCTCTATGGCTACACCTTC.